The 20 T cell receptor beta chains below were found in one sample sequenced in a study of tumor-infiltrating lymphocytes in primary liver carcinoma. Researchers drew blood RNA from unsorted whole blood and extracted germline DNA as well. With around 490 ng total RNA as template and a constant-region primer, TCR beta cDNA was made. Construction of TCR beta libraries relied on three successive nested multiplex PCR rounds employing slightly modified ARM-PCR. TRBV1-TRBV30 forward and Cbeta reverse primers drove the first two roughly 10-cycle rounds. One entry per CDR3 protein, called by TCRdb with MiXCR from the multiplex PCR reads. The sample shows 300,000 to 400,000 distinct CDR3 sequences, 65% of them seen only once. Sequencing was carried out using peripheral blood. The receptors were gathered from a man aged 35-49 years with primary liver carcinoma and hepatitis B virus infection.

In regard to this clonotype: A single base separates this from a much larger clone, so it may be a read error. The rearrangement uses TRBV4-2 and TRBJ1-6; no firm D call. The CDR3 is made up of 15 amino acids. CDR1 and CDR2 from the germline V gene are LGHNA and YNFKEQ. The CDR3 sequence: CASSQEGFYNSLLHF. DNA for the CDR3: TGTGCCAGCAGCCAAGAGGGATTCTATAATTCACTCCTCCACTTT.

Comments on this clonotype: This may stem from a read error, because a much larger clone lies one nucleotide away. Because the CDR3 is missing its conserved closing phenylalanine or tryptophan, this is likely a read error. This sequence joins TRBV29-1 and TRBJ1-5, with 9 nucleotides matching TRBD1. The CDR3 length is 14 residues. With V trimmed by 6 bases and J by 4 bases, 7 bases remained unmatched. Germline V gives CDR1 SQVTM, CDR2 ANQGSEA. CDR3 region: CSVGDREGNQPQHS. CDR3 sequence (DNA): TGCAGCGTGGGGGACAGGGAGGGGAATCAGCCCCAGCATTCT.

This CDR3 reads CARGRQGVYGYTF. CDR3 nucleotide sequence: TGTGCCAGGGGACGACAGGGGGTCTATGGCTACACCTTC. The V call is TRBV30, the J call TRBJ1-2, with 9 bases fitting TRBD1. The CDR3 spans 13 residues. The germline CDR1 and CDR2 sequences are GTSNPN and SVGIG (reference sequence). V dropped 8 bases and J dropped 4; count of bases not matched to a gene: 8.

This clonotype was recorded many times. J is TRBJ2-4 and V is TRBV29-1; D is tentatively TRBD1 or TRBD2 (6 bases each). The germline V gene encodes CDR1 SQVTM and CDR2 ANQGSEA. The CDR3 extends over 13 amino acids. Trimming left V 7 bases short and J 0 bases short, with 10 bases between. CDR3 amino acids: CSGGDIAKNIQYF. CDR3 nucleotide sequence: TGCAGCGGGGGGGACATAGCCAAAAACATTCAGTACTTC.

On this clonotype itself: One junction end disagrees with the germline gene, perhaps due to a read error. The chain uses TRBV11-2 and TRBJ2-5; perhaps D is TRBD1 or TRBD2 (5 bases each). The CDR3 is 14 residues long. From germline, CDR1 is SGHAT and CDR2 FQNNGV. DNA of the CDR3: TGTGCCAGCAGCCCCAGACAGCGAAGGGAGACCCAGTGCTTC. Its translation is CASSPRQRRETQCF.

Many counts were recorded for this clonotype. The CDR3 DNA sequence: TGCAGCGTTTCAAGTAGCCAAGAGACCCAGTACTTC. As protein: CSVSSSQETQYF. The chain has TRBV29-1 and TRBJ2-5, with D hard to call. The CDR3 length is 12 residues. V lost 5 bases and J 1 base, leaving 8 bases between the germline ends. Per the germline V gene, CDR1 is SQVTM and CDR2 is ANQGSEA.

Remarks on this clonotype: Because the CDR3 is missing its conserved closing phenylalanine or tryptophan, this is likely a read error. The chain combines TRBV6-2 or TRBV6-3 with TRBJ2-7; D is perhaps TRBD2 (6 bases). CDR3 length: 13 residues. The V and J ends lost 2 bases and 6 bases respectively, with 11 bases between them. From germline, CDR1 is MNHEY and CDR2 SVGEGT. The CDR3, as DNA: TGTGCCAGCAGTTACGGAGGGGAGAGCGAGCAGTACTAC. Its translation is CASSYGGESEQYY.

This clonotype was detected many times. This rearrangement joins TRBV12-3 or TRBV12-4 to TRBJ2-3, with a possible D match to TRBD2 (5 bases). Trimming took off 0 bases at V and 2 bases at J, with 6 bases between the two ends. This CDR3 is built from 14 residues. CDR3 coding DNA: TGTGCCAGCAGTTTAGCGGGAGCCACAGATACGCAGTATTTT. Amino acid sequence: CASSLAGATDTQYF.

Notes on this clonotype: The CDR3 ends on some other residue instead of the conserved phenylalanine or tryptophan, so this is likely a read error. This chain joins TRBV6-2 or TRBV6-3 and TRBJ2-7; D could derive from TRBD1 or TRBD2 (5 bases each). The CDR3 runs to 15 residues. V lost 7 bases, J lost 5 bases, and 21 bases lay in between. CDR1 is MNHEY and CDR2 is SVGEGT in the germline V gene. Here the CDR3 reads CASTSRGTGRDEQYL. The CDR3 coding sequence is TGTGCCAGCACGTCGAGGGGAACTGGGAGAGACGAGCAGTACTTG.

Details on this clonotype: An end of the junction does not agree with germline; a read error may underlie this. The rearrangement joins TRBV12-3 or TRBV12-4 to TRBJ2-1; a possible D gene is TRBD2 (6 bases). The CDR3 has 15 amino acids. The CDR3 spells CTSSLDSLHGSDQFF. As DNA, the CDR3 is TGTACCAGCAGTTTAGACTCCCTACACGGGAGTGATCAGTTCTTC.

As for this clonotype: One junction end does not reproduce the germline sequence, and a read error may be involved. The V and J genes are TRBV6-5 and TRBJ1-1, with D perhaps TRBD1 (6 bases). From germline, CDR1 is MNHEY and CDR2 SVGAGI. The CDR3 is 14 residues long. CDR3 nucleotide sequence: TGTGCCAGTAGTTACTCTCTTCAGGGGCAGGAGTCTTTCTTT. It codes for CASSYSLQGQESFF.

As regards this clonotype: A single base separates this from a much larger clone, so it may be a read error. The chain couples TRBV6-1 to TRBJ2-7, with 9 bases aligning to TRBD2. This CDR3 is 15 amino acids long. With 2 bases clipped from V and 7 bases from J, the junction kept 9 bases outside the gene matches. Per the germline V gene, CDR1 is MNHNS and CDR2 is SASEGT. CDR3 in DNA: TGTGCCAGCAGTGAAATGGCTAGCGGGACCCAGGAGCAGTACTTC. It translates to CASSEMASGTQEQYF.

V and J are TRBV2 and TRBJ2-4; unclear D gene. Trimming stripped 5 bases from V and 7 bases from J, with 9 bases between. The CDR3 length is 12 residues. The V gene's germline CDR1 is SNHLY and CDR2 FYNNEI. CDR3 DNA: TGTGCCAGCAGTCCGGGTCCCAACATTCAGTACTTC. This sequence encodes CASSPGPNIQYF.

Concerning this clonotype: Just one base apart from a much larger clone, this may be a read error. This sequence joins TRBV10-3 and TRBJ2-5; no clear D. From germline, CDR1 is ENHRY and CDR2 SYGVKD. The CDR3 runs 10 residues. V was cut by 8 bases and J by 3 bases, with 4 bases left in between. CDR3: CAIGEETQYF. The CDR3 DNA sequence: TGTGCCATCGGAGAAGAGACCCAGTACTTC.

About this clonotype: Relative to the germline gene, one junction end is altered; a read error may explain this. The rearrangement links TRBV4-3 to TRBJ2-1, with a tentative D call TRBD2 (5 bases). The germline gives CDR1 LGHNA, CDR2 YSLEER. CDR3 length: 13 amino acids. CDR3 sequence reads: CTSSLDWYNDQFF. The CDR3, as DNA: TGCACCAGCAGCCTGGACTGGTACAATGATCAGTTCTTC.

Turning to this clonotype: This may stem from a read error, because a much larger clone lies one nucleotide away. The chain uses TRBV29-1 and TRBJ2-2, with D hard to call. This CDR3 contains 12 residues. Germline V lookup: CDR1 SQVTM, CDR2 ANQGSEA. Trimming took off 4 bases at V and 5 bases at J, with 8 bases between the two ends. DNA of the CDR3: TGCAGCGTTGGAGTGGGTACCGGGGAGCTGTTTTTT. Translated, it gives CSVGVGTGELFF.

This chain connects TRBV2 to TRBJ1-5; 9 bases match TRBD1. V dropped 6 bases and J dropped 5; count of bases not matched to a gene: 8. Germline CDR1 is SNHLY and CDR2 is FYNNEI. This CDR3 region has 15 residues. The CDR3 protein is CASRVSGTGYQPQHF. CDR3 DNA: TGTGCCAGCAGGGTCTCCGGGACAGGGTATCAGCCCCAGCATTTT.

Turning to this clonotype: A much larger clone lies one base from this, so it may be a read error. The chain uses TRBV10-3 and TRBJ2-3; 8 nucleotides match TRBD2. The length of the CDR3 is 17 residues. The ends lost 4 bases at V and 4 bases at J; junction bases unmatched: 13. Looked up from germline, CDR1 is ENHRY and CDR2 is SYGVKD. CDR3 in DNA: TGTGCCATCAGTGGGCCTCCGGGACTAGGAGGTGCAGATACGCAGTATTTT. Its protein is CAISGPPGLGGADTQYF.

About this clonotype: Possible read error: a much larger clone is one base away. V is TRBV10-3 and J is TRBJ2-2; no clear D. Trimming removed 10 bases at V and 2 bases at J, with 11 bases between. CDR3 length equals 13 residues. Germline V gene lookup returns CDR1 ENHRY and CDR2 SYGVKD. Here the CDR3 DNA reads TGTGCCACCTGGGCAGGAAACACCGGGGAGCTGTTTTTT. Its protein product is CATWAGNTGELFF.

The CDR3 coding sequence is TGTGCCAGCAGTGCCTCGGTAGGCCTGGGGGGCTACACCTTC. It codes for CASSASVGLGGYTF. The chain employs TRBV6-2 or TRBV6-3 and TRBJ1-2, with D hard to call. The V end lost 5 bases, the J end lost 8 bases, and 18 bases lay between the germline ends. Germline-derived CDR1 and CDR2 are MNHEY and SVGEGT. The CDR3 is 14 residues long.